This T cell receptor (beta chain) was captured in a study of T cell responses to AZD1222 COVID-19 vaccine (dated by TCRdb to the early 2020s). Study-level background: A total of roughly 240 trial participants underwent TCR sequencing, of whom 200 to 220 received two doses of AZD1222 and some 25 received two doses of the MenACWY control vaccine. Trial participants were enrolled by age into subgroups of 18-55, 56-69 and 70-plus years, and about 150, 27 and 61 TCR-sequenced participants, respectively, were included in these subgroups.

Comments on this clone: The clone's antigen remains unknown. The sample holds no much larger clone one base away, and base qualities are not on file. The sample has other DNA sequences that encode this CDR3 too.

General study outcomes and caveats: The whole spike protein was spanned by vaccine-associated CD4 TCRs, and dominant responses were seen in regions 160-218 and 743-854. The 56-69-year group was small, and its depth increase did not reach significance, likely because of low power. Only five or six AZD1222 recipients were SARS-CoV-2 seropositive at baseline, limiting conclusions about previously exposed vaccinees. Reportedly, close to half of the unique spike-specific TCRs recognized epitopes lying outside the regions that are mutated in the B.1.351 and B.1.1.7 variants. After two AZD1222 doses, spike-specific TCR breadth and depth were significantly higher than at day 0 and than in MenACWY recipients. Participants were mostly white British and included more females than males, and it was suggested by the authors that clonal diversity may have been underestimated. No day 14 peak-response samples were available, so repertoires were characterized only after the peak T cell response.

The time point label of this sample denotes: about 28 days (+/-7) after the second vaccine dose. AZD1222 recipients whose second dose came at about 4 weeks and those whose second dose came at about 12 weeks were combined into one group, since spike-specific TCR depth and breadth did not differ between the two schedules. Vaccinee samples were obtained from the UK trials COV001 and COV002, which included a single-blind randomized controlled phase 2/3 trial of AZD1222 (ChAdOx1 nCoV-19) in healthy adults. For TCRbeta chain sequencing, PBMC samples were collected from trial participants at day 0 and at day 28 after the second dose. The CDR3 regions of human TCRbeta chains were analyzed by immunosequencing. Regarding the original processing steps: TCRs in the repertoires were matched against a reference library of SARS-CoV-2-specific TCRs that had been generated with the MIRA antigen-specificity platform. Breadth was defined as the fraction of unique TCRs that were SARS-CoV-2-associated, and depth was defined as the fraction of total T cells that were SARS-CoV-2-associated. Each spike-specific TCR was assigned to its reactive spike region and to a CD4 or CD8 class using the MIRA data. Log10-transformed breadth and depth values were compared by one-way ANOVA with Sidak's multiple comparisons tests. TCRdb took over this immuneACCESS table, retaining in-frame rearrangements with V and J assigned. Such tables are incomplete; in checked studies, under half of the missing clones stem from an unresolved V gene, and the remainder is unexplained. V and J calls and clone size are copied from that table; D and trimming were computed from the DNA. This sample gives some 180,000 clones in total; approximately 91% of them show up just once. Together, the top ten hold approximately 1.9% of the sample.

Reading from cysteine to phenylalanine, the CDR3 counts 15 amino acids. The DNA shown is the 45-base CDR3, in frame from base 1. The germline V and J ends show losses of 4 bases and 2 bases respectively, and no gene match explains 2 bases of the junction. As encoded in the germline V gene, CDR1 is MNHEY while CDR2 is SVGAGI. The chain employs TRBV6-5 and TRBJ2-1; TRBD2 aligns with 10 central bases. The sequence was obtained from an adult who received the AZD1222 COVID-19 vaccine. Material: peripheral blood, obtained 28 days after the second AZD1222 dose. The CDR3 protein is CASSSSGGAYNEQFF. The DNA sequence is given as TGTGCCAGCAGTTCGAGCGGGGGGGCCTACAATGAGCAGTTCTTC.